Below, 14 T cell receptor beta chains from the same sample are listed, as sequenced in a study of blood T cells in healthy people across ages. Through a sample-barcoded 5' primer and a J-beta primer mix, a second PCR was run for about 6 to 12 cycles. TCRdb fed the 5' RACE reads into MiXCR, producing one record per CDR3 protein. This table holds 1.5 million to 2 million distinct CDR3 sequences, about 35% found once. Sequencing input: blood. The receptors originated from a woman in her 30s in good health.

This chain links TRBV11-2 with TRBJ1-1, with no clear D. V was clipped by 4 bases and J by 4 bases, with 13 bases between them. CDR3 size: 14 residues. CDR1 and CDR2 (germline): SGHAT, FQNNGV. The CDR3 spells CASSSRGGATEAFF. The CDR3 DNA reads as TGTGCCAGCAGCTCCCGCGGCGGAGCCACTGAAGCTTTCTTT.

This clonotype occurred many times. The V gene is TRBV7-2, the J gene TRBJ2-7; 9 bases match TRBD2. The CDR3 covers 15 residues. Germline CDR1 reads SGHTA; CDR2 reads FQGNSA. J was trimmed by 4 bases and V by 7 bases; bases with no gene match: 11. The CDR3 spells CASNPTGTSWYEQYF. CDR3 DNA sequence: TGTGCCAGCAACCCAACCGGGACTAGCTGGTACGAGCAGTACTTC. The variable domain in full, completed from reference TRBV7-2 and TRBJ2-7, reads GAGVSQSPSNKVTEKGKDVELRCDPISGHTALYWYRQSLGQGLEFLIYFQGNSAPDKSGLPSDRFSAERTGGSVSTLTIQRTQQEDSAVYLCASNPTGTSWYEQYFGPGTRLTVT.

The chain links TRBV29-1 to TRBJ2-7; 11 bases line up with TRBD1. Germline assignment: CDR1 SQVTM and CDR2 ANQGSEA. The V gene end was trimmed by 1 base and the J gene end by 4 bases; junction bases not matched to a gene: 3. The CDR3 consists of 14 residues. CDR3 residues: CSVEGGDRGYEQYF. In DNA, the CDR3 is TGCAGCGTTGAAGGGGGGGACAGGGGGTACGAGCAGTACTTC.

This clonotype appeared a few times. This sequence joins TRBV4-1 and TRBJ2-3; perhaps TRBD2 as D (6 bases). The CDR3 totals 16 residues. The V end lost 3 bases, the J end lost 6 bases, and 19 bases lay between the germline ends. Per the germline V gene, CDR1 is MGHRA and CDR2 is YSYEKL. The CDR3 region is CASSHLGRLRGDTQYF. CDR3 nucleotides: TGCGCCAGCAGCCATCTAGGGCGGCTCCGGGGGGATACGCAGTATTTT.

CDR3 nucleotide sequence: TGTGCCACAGGTAACGAGCAGTACTTC. This gives the protein CATGNEQYF. V gene TRBV7-9 combines with J gene TRBJ2-7; D is unclear. Germline lookup yields CDR1 SEHNR and CDR2 FQNEAQ (reference sequence). CDR3 length: 9 amino acids. The V and J ends lost 10 bases and 5 bases respectively, with 6 bases between them.

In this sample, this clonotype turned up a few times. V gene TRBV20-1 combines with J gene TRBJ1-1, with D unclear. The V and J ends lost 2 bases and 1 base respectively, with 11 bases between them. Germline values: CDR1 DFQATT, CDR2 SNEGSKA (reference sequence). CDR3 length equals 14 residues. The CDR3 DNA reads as TGCAGTGCTAGACCGGCAGGAGGGAACACTGAAGCTTTCTTT. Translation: CSARPAGGNTEAFF.

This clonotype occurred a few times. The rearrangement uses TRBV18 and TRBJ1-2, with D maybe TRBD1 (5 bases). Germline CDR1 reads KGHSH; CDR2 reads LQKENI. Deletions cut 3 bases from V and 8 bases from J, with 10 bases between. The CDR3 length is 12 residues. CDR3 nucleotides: TGTGCCAGCTCACCTAGGGACGAAGGCTACACCTTC. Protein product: CASSPRDEGYTF.

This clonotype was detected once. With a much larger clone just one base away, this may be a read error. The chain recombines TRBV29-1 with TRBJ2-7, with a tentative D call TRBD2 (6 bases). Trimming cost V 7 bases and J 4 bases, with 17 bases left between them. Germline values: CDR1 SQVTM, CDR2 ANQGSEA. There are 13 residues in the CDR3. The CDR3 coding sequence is TGCAGCGGGAGAACGGGAGCAGGGTACGAGCAGTACTTC. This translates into CSGRTGAGYEQYF.

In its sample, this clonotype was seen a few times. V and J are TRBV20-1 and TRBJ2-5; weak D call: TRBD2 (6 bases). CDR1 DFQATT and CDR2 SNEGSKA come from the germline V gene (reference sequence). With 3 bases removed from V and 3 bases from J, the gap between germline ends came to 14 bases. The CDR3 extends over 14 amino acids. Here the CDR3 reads CSASAGLLKETQYF. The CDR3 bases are TGCAGTGCTAGCGCGGGGCTGTTAAAAGAGACCCAGTACTTC.

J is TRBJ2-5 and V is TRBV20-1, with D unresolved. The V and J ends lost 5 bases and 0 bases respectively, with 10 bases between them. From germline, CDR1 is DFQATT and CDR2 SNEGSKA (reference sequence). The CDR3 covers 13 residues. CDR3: CSAPTADQETQYF. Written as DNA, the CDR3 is TGCAGTGCTCCTACAGCAGACCAAGAGACCCAGTACTTC.

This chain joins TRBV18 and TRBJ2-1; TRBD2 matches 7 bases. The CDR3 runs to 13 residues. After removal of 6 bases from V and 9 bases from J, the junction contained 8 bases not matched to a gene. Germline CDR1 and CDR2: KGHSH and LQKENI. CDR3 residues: CASSLRREGEQFF. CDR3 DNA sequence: TGTGCCAGCTCTCTACGAAGGGAGGGTGAGCAGTTCTTC.

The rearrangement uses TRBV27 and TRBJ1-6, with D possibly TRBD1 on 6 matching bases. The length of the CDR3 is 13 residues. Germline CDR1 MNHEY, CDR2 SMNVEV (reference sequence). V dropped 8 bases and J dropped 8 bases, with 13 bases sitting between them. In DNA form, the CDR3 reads TGTGCCAGCGGTCTACCAGGGGATTCACCCCTCCACTTT. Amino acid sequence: CASGLPGDSPLHF.

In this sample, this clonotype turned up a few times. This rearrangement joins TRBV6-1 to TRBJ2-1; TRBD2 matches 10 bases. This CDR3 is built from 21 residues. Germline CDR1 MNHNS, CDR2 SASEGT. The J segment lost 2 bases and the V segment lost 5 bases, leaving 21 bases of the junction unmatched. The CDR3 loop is CASSRGGSSGIAGGPYNEQFF. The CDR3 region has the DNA TGTGCCAGCAGTCGAGGGGGGTCTTCGGGAATAGCGGGAGGCCCCTACAATGAGCAGTTCTTC.

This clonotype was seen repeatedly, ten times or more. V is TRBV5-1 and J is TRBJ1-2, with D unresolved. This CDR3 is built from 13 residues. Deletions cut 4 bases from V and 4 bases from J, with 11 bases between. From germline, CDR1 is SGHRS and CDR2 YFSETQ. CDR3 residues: CASSPMESYGYTF. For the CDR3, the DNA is TGCGCCAGCAGCCCGATGGAGAGCTATGGCTACACCTTC.